These 25 T cell receptor beta chains were sequenced from one sample in a study of OX40 agonist ivuxolimab in advanced cancers. Repertoires were generated with immunoSEQ multiplex PCR, while TCRdb's copy carries only in-frame clones and drops some. The profile shows roughly 64,000 clones, more than 75% of them singletons. This material consisted of CD4+ or CD8+ T cells sorted from blood, taken in a trial of the OX40 agonist ivuxolimab. The receptors originated from an adult with an advanced solid tumor such as melanoma, head and neck, liver or kidney cancer.

The chain combines TRBV9 with TRBJ2-1; possible D gene TRBD1, 5 bases. The CDR3 sequence is 14 residues long. Trimming shortened V by 3 bases and J by 4 bases, and 11 bases separated the two germline ends. In germline, CDR1 is SGDLS, CDR2 YYNGEE. This CDR3 reads CASSAREGYNEQFF. CDR3 nucleotides: TGTGCCAGCAGCGCCAGGGAAGGGTACAATGAGCAGTTCTTC.

This chain connects TRBV6-5 to TRBJ1-1; D perhaps matches TRBD1 (5 bases). The CDR3 is made up of 14 amino acids. The V and J ends lost 7 bases and 5 bases respectively, with 17 bases between them. Germline CDR1 MNHEY, CDR2 SVGAGI. The CDR3, as DNA: TGTGCCAGCACCGGGCCGGGGGGGAGGACTGAAGCTTTCTTT. Translated: CASTGPGGRTEAFF.

V gene TRBV11-1 combines with J gene TRBJ2-3, with TRBD2 identical over 9 bases. The trim removed 5 bases at V and 4 bases at J, leaving 10 bases unmatched. Germline V gene sequence: CDR1 SGHAT, CDR2 FQDESV (reference sequence). This CDR3 is 16 amino acids long. This CDR3 is CASSTGVAGVSDTQYF. CDR3 DNA: TGTGCCAGCAGCACCGGGGTAGCGGGAGTTTCAGATACGCAGTATTTT.

J is TRBJ2-7 and V is TRBV7-2; TRBD1 agrees at 7 bases. CDR1 and CDR2 (germline): SGHTA, FQGNSA. Trimming cost V 1 base and J 4 bases; bases outside gene matches: 4. This CDR3 is built from 14 residues. The CDR3 nucleotides are TGTGCCAGCAGCTTAGTTGGACAGGTTTACGAGCAGTACTTC. Residues: CASSLVGQVYEQYF. The full variable domain, its missing parts supplied by reference TRBV7-2 and TRBJ2-7, is GAGVSQSPSNKVTEKGKDVELRCDPISGHTALYWYRQSLGQGLEFLIYFQGNSAPDKSGLPSDRFSAERTGGSVSTLTIQRTQQEDSAVYLCASSLVGQVYEQYFGPGTRLTVT.

This clone has a single count. This chain links TRBV6-4 with TRBJ2-2; 13 nucleotides align to TRBD2. The V segment lost 5 bases and the J segment 0 bases; nucleotides outside the gene matches: 3. This CDR3 is built from 17 residues. The V gene's germline CDR1 is MRHNA and CDR2 SNTAGT. The CDR3 DNA sequence: TGTGCCAGCAGTCGACTAGCGGGAGGCGCGAACACCGGGGAGCTGTTTTTT. Translating gives CASSRLAGGANTGELFF.

The J gene is TRBJ2-7, the V gene TRBV10-2; 8 bases agree with TRBD1. The CDR3 has 17 amino acids. The germline V gene encodes CDR1 WSHSY and CDR2 SAAADI. J lost 5 bases, V lost 0 bases, and 12 bases had no gene match. CDR3 sequence reads: CASSESRFGRGRNEQYF. The CDR3 nucleotides are TGCGCCAGCAGTGAGTCACGATTTGGCAGGGGGCGAAACGAGCAGTACTTC.

The chain employs TRBV9 and TRBJ2-5, with TRBD2 as a possible D gene (7 bases). Trimming left V 2 bases short and J 5 bases short, with 19 bases between. The CDR3 totals 16 residues. The germline CDR1 and CDR2 sequences are SGDLS and YYNGEE. The DNA for the CDR3 is TGTGCCAGCAGCGTGCGGGCGGGGGCCACCGGGGAGACCCAGTACTTC. Translated: CASSVRAGATGETQYF.

The V call is TRBV6-4, the J call TRBJ1-6; D unclear. The CDR3 extends over 15 amino acids. CDR1 is MRHNA, CDR2 SNTAGT, per germline. The ends were cut back, 6 bases at V and 7 bases at J, with 16 bases in the middle. CDR3 DNA sequence: TGTGCCAGCAGGACGGAGGCAGTAGGGAATTCACCCCTCCACTTT. The encoded protein is CASRTEAVGNSPLHF.

The CDR3 region has the DNA TGTGCCAGCAGCCGGATATCCAACAGGGACGGGGAAAAACTGTTTTTT. Protein: CASSRISNRDGEKLFF. The chain recombines TRBV7-9 with TRBJ1-4; D is possibly TRBD1 (6 bases). This CDR3 spans 16 amino acids. V was cut by 5 bases and J by 8 bases, with 21 bases left in between. CDR1 is SEHNR and CDR2 is FQNEAQ in the germline V gene (reference sequence).

This rearrangement joins TRBV2 to TRBJ2-7, with 9 bases aligning to TRBD1. The CDR3 extends over 14 amino acids. V was pared by 8 bases and J by 3 bases, with 8 bases of the junction left unmatched. Germline lookup yields CDR1 SNHLY and CDR2 FYNNEI. The CDR3 spells CASVRDRDYYEQYF. CDR3 in DNA: TGTGCCAGCGTAAGGGACAGGGATTACTACGAGCAGTACTTC.

With respect to this clone: Because the CDR3's place on the DNA is in doubt, the DNA is left out and the CDR3 is given as listed by TCRdb. The chain links TRBV5-5 to TRBJ1-2. Ends included, the CDR3 has 16 residues. Germline V CDR1 and CDR2: SGHKS, YYEKEE (reference sequence). The CDR3: CASSSFGSGANYGYTF.

V is TRBV7-3 and J is TRBJ2-3; D remains unclear. Trimming left V 2 bases short and J 2 bases short, with 5 bases between. CDR3 size: 13 residues. CDR1 and CDR2 (germline): SGHTA, FQGTGA. CDR3 bases: TGTGCCAGCAGCTTAGACGTCACAGATACGCAGTATTTT. This gives the protein CASSLDVTDTQYF.

This sequence joins TRBV2 and TRBJ2-2; a weak D match, TRBD1 (6 bases). This CDR3 contains 14 residues. Germline lookup yields CDR1 SNHLY and CDR2 FYNNEI. V was trimmed by 8 bases and J by 1 base, leaving 11 bases between them. The CDR3 DNA reads as TGTGCCAGCGTAGAGACAGGGAACACCGGGGAGCTGTTTTTT. Its protein product is CASVETGNTGELFF. Full variable domain (remainder filled in from reference TRBV2 and TRBJ2-2): EPEVTQTPSHQVTQMGQEVILRCVPISNHLYFYWYRQILGQKVEFLVSFYNNEISEKSEIFDDQFSVERPDGSNFTLKIRSTKLEDSAMYFCASVETGNTGELFFGEGSRLTVL.

CDR3 region: CASRSDQETQYF. The CDR3 DNA reads as TGTGCCAGCAGATCGGACCAAGAGACCCAGTACTTC. The gene calls are TRBV7-8 and TRBJ2-5; D unclear. V was clipped by 6 bases and J by 0 bases, with 5 bases between them. The CDR3 sequence is 12 residues long. Germline CDR1 SGHVS, CDR2 FQNEAQ. Complete variable domain (other parts from reference TRBV7-8 and TRBJ2-5): GAGVSQSPRYKVAKRGQDVALRCDPISGHVSLFWYQQALGQGPEFLTYFQNEAQLDKSGLPSDRFFAERPEGSVSTLKIQRTQQEDSAVYLCASRSDQETQYFGPGTRLLVL.

V gene TRBV5-1 combines with J gene TRBJ2-3; 9 positions agree with TRBD2. V trimming: 5 bases; J trimming: 0 bases; junction bases outside the gene matches: 4. CDR1 is SGHRS and CDR2 is YFSETQ in the germline V gene. The CDR3 length is 15 residues. The CDR3 nucleotides are TGCGCCAGCAGTGCTAGCGGGGCTAGCACAGATACGCAGTATTTT. Translating gives CASSASGASTDTQYF.

The chain has TRBV5-4 and TRBJ1-2; 7 bases are shared with TRBD1. The CDR3 runs to 14 residues. Trimming removed 4 bases from V and 4 bases from J; junction bases left unmatched: 7. Germline lookup yields CDR1 SGHNT and CDR2 YYREEE (reference sequence). CDR3 DNA: TGTGCCAGCAGCCCCACCCGGGACAGCTATGGCTACACCTTC. Amino acids: CASSPTRDSYGYTF.

This rearrangement joins TRBV5-1 to TRBJ1-1, with 8 bases that match TRBD1. Germline V lookup: CDR1 SGHRS, CDR2 YFSETQ. There are 16 residues in the CDR3. With V trimmed by 4 bases and J by 5 bases, 13 bases remained unmatched. CDR3 DNA: TGCGCCAGCAGCGTCGGACAGGGTGAGTTTCGGACTGAAGCTTTCTTT. This translates into CASSVGQGEFRTEAFF.

The chain recombines TRBV4-2 with TRBJ1-5, with D uncertain. The CDR3 covers 15 residues. Trimming stripped 0 bases from V and 7 bases from J, with 13 bases between. Germline values: CDR1 LGHNA, CDR2 YNFKEQ. CDR3 loop: CASSQDEVQKQPQHF. CDR3 nucleotide sequence: TGTGCCAGCAGCCAAGATGAGGTCCAAAAGCAGCCCCAGCATTTT.

This sequence joins TRBV5-1 and TRBJ2-5, with no clear D. There are 12 residues in the CDR3. The germline CDR1 and CDR2 sequences are SGHRS and YFSETQ. The V gene lost 5 bases and the J gene lost 5 bases, with 10 bases spanning the gap. CDR3 coding DNA: TGCGCCAGCAGAGATAATTCGGAGACCCAGTACTTC. Protein: CASRDNSETQYF.

The CDR3 sequence is CASSLMEGRGETQYF. The CDR3 DNA is TGTGCCAGCAGCTTAATGGAGGGCAGGGGGGAGACCCAGTACTTC. The chain couples TRBV7-9 to TRBJ2-5; D may be TRBD1 (7 bases). Looked up from germline, CDR1 is SEHNR and CDR2 is FQNEAQ (reference sequence). The CDR3 totals 15 residues. V lost 2 bases and J 5 bases, leaving 15 bases between the germline ends.

This chain links TRBV6-5 with TRBJ2-3; unclear D gene. Germline-derived CDR1 and CDR2 are MNHEY and SVGAGI. Trimming removed 2 bases from V and 4 bases from J, with 7 bases in between. The CDR3 contains 13 residues. CDR3 nucleotides: TGTGCCAGCAGTTACAAGCAGGCAGATACGCAGTATTTT. Translating it yields CASSYKQADTQYF.

This rearrangement joins TRBV4-2 to TRBJ2-7, with D possibly TRBD1 on 6 matching bases. This CDR3 contains 18 residues. Looked up from germline, CDR1 is LGHNA and CDR2 is YNFKEQ. V was clipped by 1 base and J by 0 bases, with 19 bases between them. CDR3 DNA: TGTGCCAGCAGCCAAGGGTACAGGGACCTACTGAGCTCCTACGAGCAGTACTTC. Translated: CASSQGYRDLLSSYEQYF.

The chain links TRBV7-9 to TRBJ2-2; D unclear. CDR1 is SEHNR and CDR2 is FQNEAQ in the germline V gene (reference sequence). The CDR3 loop spans 12 amino acids. V lost 4 bases and J 4 bases, leaving 4 bases between the germline ends. The CDR3 DNA reads TGTGCCAGCAGCTGGAGCACCGGGGAGCTGTTTTTT. Translated, it gives CASSWSTGELFF.

This chain uses TRBV10-3 with TRBJ2-2; TRBD2 matches at 7 bases. The CDR3 consists of 15 residues. The germline CDR1 and CDR2 sequences are ENHRY and SYGVKD. Germline trimming cut 8 bases from V and 5 bases from J; bases unmatched to any gene: 11. The CDR3 DNA is TGTGCCATCCGGGTGGCGGGAGCGGCGACCGGGGAGCTGTTTTTT. This sequence encodes CAIRVAGAATGELFF.

V and J are TRBV4-3 and TRBJ1-1; TRBD1 is a possible D gene (6 bases). Germline CDR1 LGHNA, CDR2 YSLEER. This CDR3 is 15 amino acids long. V was clipped by 1 base and J by 2 bases, with 11 bases between them. This CDR3 reads CASSQADRDNTEAFF. The CDR3 bases are TGCGCCAGCAGCCAAGCGGACAGAGATAACACTGAAGCTTTCTTT.